This T cell receptor (beta chain) emerged from a study of shared clonotypes between healthy human individuals (dated by TCRdb to about 2020). Background on the whole study: Three men and a couple of women, aged 18 to 49 years, made up the cohort. Per donor, three plates each were used for CD4 naive and CD4 memory, two for CD8 naive, and one for CD8 memory. To estimate repertoire size and how much clonotypes are shared between individuals, the study performed deep sequencing of blood TCR repertoires from roughly five healthy adults. To increase sequencing depth and limit assay-specific biases, TCR repertoire library preparation and sequencing were carried out by different laboratories using diverse techniques. Per donor, leukapheresis produced somewhere between about 0.8 and 9 billion PBMCs. Summary of the overall study and its limitations: Rarefaction of sorted-subset datasets indicated incomplete sequencing despite the large sequencing depth. Because the study included a small number of donors, the genetic and exposure-history diversity represented was limited. Sampling was restricted to blood, and TCR repertoires in tissues likely differ from the TCR repertoires found in blood. Across a few donors, around 5.4% of naive CD4, roughly 3.8% of naive CD8, approximately 2.5% of memory CD4, and 0.4% to 0.45% of memory CD8 clonotypes were shared. Based on pairwise subsampling, the degree of clonotype sharing among donors was expected to be affected by sequencing depth. Larger estimated clonotype richness was generally found for naive subsets than for memory subsets. Compared with non-shared clonotypes, the clonotypes found in all four sorted-subset donors had higher generation probabilities.

CD8 naive samples were obtained by positive selection for CCR7 among CD45RO-negative cells, yielding a CD45RA+CCR7+ population from which TemRA cells were excluded. The donors were healthy, HIV-negative adults who had no recently reported acute infections or vaccinations. Every donor was a Caucasian adult residing in Nashville, Tennessee, USA. Blood was obtained by leukapheresis, after which PBMCs were separated by Ficoll-Histopaque density gradient centrifugation and cryopreserved in liquid nitrogen vapor phase. Analytical flow cytometry was used to check the purity and quantity of every magnetically sorted T cell population. Each sorted fraction had its genomic DNA isolated and then quantified by UV absorbance on a Nanodrop 2000c. This clone is a singleton in its sample. No antigen is known for it. The sample holds no much larger clone one base away, and base qualities are not on file. For this chain, trimming is 3 bases at the V end and 4 bases at the J end, and the number of junction bases without a gene match is 5. According to the germline V gene, CDR1 reads SGHVS and CDR2 reads FNYEAQ. The CDR3, from cysteine to phenylalanine, totals 14 residues. The CDR3 DNA has 42 bases and is translated from base 1.

Using the deep immunoSEQ assay, TCR CDR3 regions were amplified from genomic DNA by multiplex PCR. Extracted genomic DNA from each cell subset was spread evenly across all wells of several immunoSEQ 96-well plates, with each plate serving as a replicate. For sorted subsets, 200 to 250 ng of genomic DNA, equivalent to around 30,000 T cell genomes, went into each replicate PCR. The purified libraries were quantified using a Qubit 3.0 fluorometer, sized with a Bioanalyzer 2100, and then quantified again using the KAPA Library Quantification kit. A separate single-read 150-cycle Illumina NextSeq 550 flow cell was used to sequence each immunoSEQ 96-well plate. As for the authors' bioinformatics: Because the immunoSEQ output included only junctional sequences and no quality scores, the filtering could not be the same as the filtering used for full-length reads. To assign V/J genes and CDR3, sequences were annotated against IMGT germline references using PyIR, a Python wrapper for IgBLAST v1.9. Reads were filtered out if the reads had weak V/J assignments (E-value above 1e-6), no CDR3, stop codons, out-of-frame junctions, or ambiguous translated residues. A V3J clonotype was defined by an identical inferred V gene, J gene, and CDR3 amino acid sequence. The percentage overlap between two repertoires was calculated by dividing the number of shared unique clonotypes by the size of the smaller repertoire. RTK rarefaction, the Chao1 estimator, and Recon v2.1 estimates of unobserved clonotypes were used to assess repertoire richness. Generation probabilities for all TCRbeta clonotypes obtained by the gDNA method from a handful of donors were computed using OLGA. TCRdb retrieved this table from immuneACCESS and kept in-frame rearrangements only. Not all clones are present; in checked studies, unresolved V genes account for under half, and no reason is known for the remainder. V and J calls and clone size are copied from that table; D and trimming were computed from the DNA. This sample is represented by about 680,000 clones; 90% to 95% of them were singletons. The top ten clonotypes cover roughly 22% of the sample.

The source is a young man in good health. This receptor chain uses TRBV7-6 and TRBJ2-7; 8 middle bases align to TRBD2. Sequenced material: naive CD8+ T cells sorted from blood. The cell subset or site label of this sample denotes: CD45RA+CCR7+. The nucleotide sequence reads as follows: TGTGCCAGCAGCTTGGCGGGAGGAGGGTACGAGCAGTACTTC. Its amino acids are CASSLAGGGYEQYF. With the rest looked up from the reference TRBV7-6 and TRBJ2-7 genes rather than sequenced, the full variable domain is GAGVSQSPRYKVTKRGQDVALRCDPISGHVSLYWYRQALGQGPEFLTYFNYEAQQDKSGLPNDRFSAERPEGSISTLTIQRTEQRDSAMYRCASSLAGGGYEQYFGPGTRLTVT.